This T cell receptor beta chain stems from a study of cytotoxic CD8 clonotypes in ibrutinib-treated CLL (dated by TCRdb to 2020 to 2023). A note on the overall study: The cohort was composed of 10 to 11 relapsed/refractory and fewer than 16 treatment-naive patients; IGHV unmutated status was identified in fewer than 18 patients. Responses were partial in 24 patients and complete in 2; after median roughly 69 months follow-up, around 15 stayed in remission and about twelve progressed. Samples at response were collected after a median of 12 months of treatment, with a range of about 6 to 40 months. An average of around 250,000 productive templates and roughly 94,000 productive rearrangements was obtained per sample. Of the roughly 86 participants in the trial, 25 to 30 had longitudinal samples available. Cryopreserved peripheral blood mononuclear cells were collected before treatment, at response, and at either disease progression or sustained remission. Results the study describes overall, beyond this receptor: Clonality rose at ibrutinib response, remained stable during sustained remission, and dropped back toward baseline at progression. Sampling times were not matched between patients in sustained remission and patients whose disease was progressing, and lymph node repertoires were not examined. Public clonotypes were rare and either shrank or stayed stable during treatment, and the rise in clonality at ibrutinib response reflected expansion of private clonotypes. Baseline clonality exceeded that of age-matched healthy donors and correlated strongly with circulating CD8+ T-cell counts.

Roughly 2 micrograms of genomic DNA were extracted from cryopreserved PBMCs for TCR beta library preparation. Longitudinal blood samples from CLL patients on ibrutinib monotherapy underwent high-throughput TCR beta sequencing. The patients took part in an open-label, single-center phase 2 trial of ibrutinib monotherapy. Each clonotype received, on average, 10x coverage in deep resolution sequencing performed on a MiSeq, where the target depth lay between 1 in 1 million and 1 in 200,000 T cells. The immunoSEQ hsTCRB Kit was used to generate the TCR beta libraries. From the authors' description of their analysis: Data were analyzed with ImmunoSEQ Data Assistant and ImmunoSEQ Analyzer, with V, D and J genes assigned per IMGT definitions. Clonality was computed as one minus normalized Shannon entropy of productive rearrangement frequencies, ranging from 0 to 1. Public clonotype analysis was restricted to overrepresented clonotypes comprising at least 0.05% of each patient's repertoire. Some 14 age-matched healthy donor repertoires from immuneACCESS served as clonality controls. Not all clones reach the TCRdb copy of this immuneACCESS table, which keeps in-frame sequences only. Checked studies attribute under half of the gap to unresolved V genes and leave the rest unexplained. V and J calls and clone size are as listed in that table; D and trimming were resolved from the DNA. Across this sample there are around 300,000 clones, with 80% seen only once. Over 6.5% of the sample belongs to the ten largest clones.

As regards this clone: There is no known antigen for this receptor. No base-level quality is on record; no much larger clone is a single base apart.

The germline V gene sets CDR1 to SQVTM and CDR2 to ANQGSEA. The CDR3 has 13 amino acids, counting the end cysteine and phenylalanine. CDR3 DNA is the only sequence kept; it has 39 bases, read in frame from the first base. V is cut by 2 bases and J by 4 bases, and the space between the germline ends is 11 bases. The sample here was PBMCs, taken before ibrutinib treatment. The clonotype was recovered from a human donor with chronic lymphocytic leukemia. The chain links TRBV29-1 with TRBJ1-2; a weak D assignment points to TRBD1 (5 bases agree). The CDR3 region has the sequence CSVEFRASYGYTF. In nucleotide form, the sequence is TGCAGCGTTGAATTCAGGGCGTCCTATGGCTACACCTTC.